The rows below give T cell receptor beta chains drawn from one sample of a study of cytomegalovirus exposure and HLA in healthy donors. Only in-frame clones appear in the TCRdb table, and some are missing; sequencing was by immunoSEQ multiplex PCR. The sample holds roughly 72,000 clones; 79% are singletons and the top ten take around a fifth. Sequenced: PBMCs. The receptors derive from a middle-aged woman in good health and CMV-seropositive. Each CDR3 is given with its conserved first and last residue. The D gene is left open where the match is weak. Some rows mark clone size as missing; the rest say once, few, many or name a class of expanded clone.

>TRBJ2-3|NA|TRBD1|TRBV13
TGTGCCAGCAGCTTTTGGGGAAACAGGGGTCTTGCGGCTTTGGATACGCAGTATTTT
CASSFWGNRGLAALDTQYF
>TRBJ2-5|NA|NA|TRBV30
TGTGCCTGGAGGCCTGCAGGCCAAGAGACCCAGTACTTC
CAWRPAGQETQYF
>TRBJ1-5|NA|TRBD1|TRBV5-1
TGCGCCAGCAGGCCGGACAGGGGGCCGGGTCAGCCCCAGCATTTT
CASRPDRGPGQPQHF
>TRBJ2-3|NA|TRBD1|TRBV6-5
TGTGCCAGCAGGACAGGGTCAGATACGCAGTATTTT
CASRTGSDTQYF
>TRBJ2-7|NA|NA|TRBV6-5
TGTGCCAGCAGCTTGGGCGCAGGGTCCGAGCAGTACTTC
CASSLGAGSEQYF
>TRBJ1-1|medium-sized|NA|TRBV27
TGTGCCAGCAGTTTTAGGGGCTACGACACTGAAGCTTTCTTT
CASSFRGYDTEAFF
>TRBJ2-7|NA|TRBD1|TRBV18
TGTGCCAGCTCACCCTTGGACAGGGGGGGCGAGCAGTACTTC
CASSPLDRGGEQYF
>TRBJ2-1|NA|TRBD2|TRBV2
TGTGCCAGCAGTGCGCGGGGTGCGGGGGGAGGGGAGCAGTTCTTC
CASSARGAGGGEQFF
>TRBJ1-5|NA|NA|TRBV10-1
TGCGCCAGCAGTGACCTGGGAGGGGGCAATCAGCCCCAGCATTTT
CASSDLGGGNQPQHF
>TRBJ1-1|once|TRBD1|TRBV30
TGTGCCTGGAGTGCGGGACAGGGGAACACTGAAGCTTTCTTT
CAWSAGQGNTEAFF
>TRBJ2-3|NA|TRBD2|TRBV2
TGTGCCAGCAGTGAAGCGTGGGCGGGGGCAGATACGCAGTATTTT
CASSEAWAGADTQYF
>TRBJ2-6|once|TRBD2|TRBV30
TGTGCCTGGAGTGCAGGACTAGCCTCTGGGGCCAACGTCCTGACTTTC
CAWSAGLASGANVLTF
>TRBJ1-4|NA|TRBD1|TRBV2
TGTGCCAGCAGTGAAGACAGGGGCAGGAATGAAAAACTGTTTTTT
CASSEDRGRNEKLFF
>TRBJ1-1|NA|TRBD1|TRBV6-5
TGTGCCACCACTCCGTGGCAGGGGGCGGGGACTGAAGCTTTCTTT
CATTPWQGAGTEAFF
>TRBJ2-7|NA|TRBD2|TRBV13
TGTGCCAGCAGCTTACGGGGGGGCTCCTACGAGCAGTACTTC
CASSLRGGSYEQYF
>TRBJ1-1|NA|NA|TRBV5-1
TGCGCCAGCATGATGGGGGGGAACACTGAAGCTTTCTTT
CASMMGGNTEAFF